The 3 T cell receptor beta chains below come from one sample, sequenced in a study of beta chain features in type 1 diabetes. Study conclusions and caveats: Type 1 diabetes patients showed a moderate but significant shortening of TCRB CDR3s in all four CD4+ subsets.

Expressed TCRB transcripts were sequenced because the isolated RNA had all been reverse transcribed beforehand. This table comes from immunoSEQ multiplex PCR, and its TCRdb copy is limited to in-frame clones, with some not included. This sample has about 710,000 clones, with about 14% found just once. Their antigen targets remain unknown. Sequences were obtained from naive CD4+ T cells from blood. These TCRs come from a young man with type 1 diabetes.

This clone was picked up a small number of times. The chain is built from TRBV6-5 and TRBJ2-4; D not resolved. The germline V and J ends were trimmed by 6 bases and 6 bases, with 9 bases remaining between them. The CDR3 consists of 12 residues. CDR1 MNHEY and CDR2 SVGAGI come from the germline V gene. CDR3 region: CASSTETNIQYF. The CDR3 nucleotides are TGTGCCAGCAGCACCGAAACAAACATTCAGTACTTC.

This clone was seen a handful of times. The genes are TRBV19 and TRBJ2-1, with 8 bases fitting TRBD2. The V segment lost 6 bases and the J segment 4 bases; nucleotides outside the gene matches: 11. Looked up from germline, CDR1 is LNHDA and CDR2 is SQIVND (reference sequence). This CDR3 has 16 amino acids. The CDR3 nucleotides are TGTGCCAGTAGCACCGGACTAGCCAACCTTTACAATGAGCAGTTCTTC. This translates into CASSTGLANLYNEQFF.

The chain links TRBV5-1 to TRBJ2-7; D uncertain. CDR3 size: 14 residues. CDR1 is SGHRS, CDR2 YFSETQ, per germline. Trimming left V 3 bases short and J 6 bases short, with 16 bases between. This CDR3 reads CASSSLSSPAEQYF. In DNA form, the CDR3 reads TGCGCCAGCAGCTCTCTGAGCAGTCCGGCCGAGCAGTACTTC.